This is a list of T cell receptor beta chains from one sample in a study of control samples from healthy donors and cancer patients. Here immunoSEQ multiplex PCR was the method, and the copy in TCRdb shows in-frame clones only, minus some. The sample has 95,000 to 100,000 clones, more than 75% seen once. Input material: blood. These receptors were taken from a man between 60 and 70 years old in good health. CDR3s include the opening cysteine and the closing phenylalanine or tryptophan. Each record gives: V gene, D gene, clone size, J gene, CDR3 protein, CDR3 DNA. D genes are given only for firm matches. A row's size may be missing; if present it is once, few, many or a size class.

V: TRBV21-1
D: .
size: .
J: TRBJ2-2
CDR3: CASSKAGTSGSGVELFF
DNA: TGTGCCAGCAGCAAGGCCGGGACTAGCGGGAGTGGGGTGGAGCTGTTTTTT

V: TRBV10-3
D: .
size: few
J: TRBJ2-2
CDR3: CAISESGFRPGELFF
DNA: TGTGCCATCAGTGAGTCCGGGTTCCGCCCCGGGGAGCTGTTTTTT

V: TRBV29-1
D: TRBD1
size: .
J: TRBJ1-1
CDR3: CSVDWTGVLMPKAFF
DNA: TGCAGCGTTGACTGGACAGGGGTTTTAATGCCGAAAGCTTTCTTT

V: TRBV12-3/TRBV12-4
D: .
size: .
J: TRBJ1-4
CDR3: CASSTRFDEKLFF
DNA: TGTGCCAGCAGTACAAGGTTCGATGAAAAACTGTTTTTT

V: TRBV5-1
D: TRBD2
size: .
J: TRBJ2-1
CDR3: CASSPARGGADEQFF
DNA: TGCGCCAGCAGCCCCGCCCGCGGGGGGGCCGACGAGCAGTTCTTC

V: TRBV6-6
D: .
size: .
J: TRBJ2-7
CDR3: CASSGVSGEQYF
DNA: TGTGCCAGCTCGGGAGTCTCGGGCGAGCAGTACTTC

V: TRBV6-5
D: .
size: .
J: TRBJ1-5
CDR3: CASSNRANQPQHF
DNA: TGTGCCAGCAGTAACAGGGCGAATCAGCCCCAGCATTTT

V: TRBV19
D: .
size: few
J: TRBJ2-7
CDR3: CASSIGQSSYEQYF
DNA: TGTGCCAGTAGTATCGGACAGAGCTCCTACGAGCAGTACTTC

V: TRBV9
D: .
size: .
J: TRBJ2-1
CDR3: CASSIEAFSYNEQFF
DNA: TGTGCCAGCAGCATAGAAGCCTTCTCCTACAATGAGCAGTTCTTC

V: TRBV19
D: .
size: .
J: TRBJ1-2
CDR3: CASSISQWSDYGYTF
DNA: TGTGCCAGTAGTATAAGTCAGTGGAGCGACTATGGCTACACCTTC

V: TRBV18
D: TRBD1
size: .
J: TRBJ1-3
CDR3: CASSPGGQGLSGNTIYF
DNA: TGTGCCAGCTCACCGGGCGGACAGGGCCTCTCTGGAAACACCATATATTTT

V: TRBV24-1
D: .
size: .
J: TRBJ1-2
CDR3: CATSAPSGGGRYGYTF
DNA: TGTGCCACCAGTGCCCCTTCTGGCGGAGGAAGATATGGCTACACCTTC

V: TRBV6-5
D: .
size: .
J: TRBJ1-5
CDR3: CASSYQVPRSNQPQHF
DNA: TGTGCCAGCAGTTACCAGGTCCCCCGTAGCAATCAGCCCCAGCATTTT

V: TRBV7-9
D: .
size: .
J: TRBJ2-5
CDR3: CASSLTSGQETQYF
DNA: TGTGCCAGCAGCCTCACGAGCGGGCAAGAGACCCAGTACTTC

V: TRBV9
D: TRBD1
size: few
J: TRBJ1-3
CDR3: CASSAWTGGSRGNTIYF
DNA: TGTGCCAGCAGCGCGTGGACAGGGGGCTCTCGTGGAAACACCATATATTTT

V: TRBV30
D: TRBD2
size: .
J: TRBJ2-3
CDR3: CAWSKTSGTDTQYF
DNA: TGTGCCTGGAGCAAGACTAGCGGGACAGATACGCAGTATTTT

V: TRBV11-2
D: .
size: .
J: TRBJ2-7
CDR3: CASSLHTPWQGSYEQYF
DNA: TGTGCCAGCAGCCTCCATACCCCCTGGCAGGGGAGCTACGAGCAGTACTTC

V: TRBV12-5
D: TRBD1
size: once
J: TRBJ2-2
CDR3: CASGLIGQGVVTGELFF
DNA: TGTGCTAGTGGTTTGATAGGACAGGGGGTTGTCACCGGGGAGCTGTTTTTT

V: TRBV25-1
D: .
size: .
J: TRBJ2-1
CDR3: CASRNSLNEQFF
DNA: TGTGCCAGCAGAAATTCCCTCAATGAGCAGTTCTTC

V: TRBV13
D: TRBD1
size: .
J: TRBJ1-1
CDR3: CASSYTPAGQGAEAFF
DNA: TGTGCCAGCAGCTATACCCCCGCCGGACAGGGAGCTGAAGCTTTCTTT

V: TRBV4-2
D: .
size: .
J: TRBJ2-7
CDR3: CASSQATTAGYEQYF
DNA: TGTGCCAGCAGCCAAGCCACTACCGCCGGGTACGAGCAGTACTTC

V: TRBV4-2
D: .
size: .
J: TRBJ2-1
CDR3: CASSQEGNEQFF
DNA: TGTGCCAGCAGCCAAGAGGGTAATGAGCAGTTCTTC

V: TRBV20-1
D: .
size: .
J: TRBJ2-7
CDR3: CSASSLDEQYF
DNA: TGCAGTGCTAGCTCTCTGGACGAGCAGTACTTC

V: TRBV6-5
D: .
size: .
J: TRBJ1-3
CDR3: CASRRTGGAGNTIYF
DNA: TGTGCCAGCAGACGTACGGGGGGTGCTGGAAACACCATATATTTT

V: TRBV4-1
D: .
size: .
J: TRBJ1-2
CDR3: CASSQDLPRHYGYTF
DNA: TGCGCCAGCAGCCAAGATCTCCCGCGGCACTATGGCTACACCTTC

V: TRBV2
D: .
size: few
J: TRBJ2-7
CDR3: CASSAPETEIPYEQYF
DNA: TGTGCCAGCAGTGCGCCTGAAACAGAAATCCCCTACGAGCAGTACTTC

V: TRBV7-2
D: TRBD1
size: .
J: TRBJ2-4
CDR3: CASSLGTVIQYF
DNA: TGTGCCAGCAGCCTCGGGACAGTCATTCAGTACTTC

V: TRBV10-3
D: .
size: .
J: TRBJ2-7
CDR3: CAIRDAPSYEQYF
DNA: TGTGCCATCAGAGACGCACCCTCCTACGAGCAGTACTTC

V: TRBV5-6
D: TRBD1
size: few
J: TRBJ2-7
CDR3: CASSFLPGQGSDEQYF
DNA: TGTGCCAGCAGCTTCCTTCCGGGACAGGGTAGCGACGAGCAGTACTTC

V: TRBV7-6
D: TRBD1
size: once
J: TRBJ1-4
CDR3: CATSGQGNEKLFF
DNA: TGTGCCACCTCCGGACAGGGTAATGAAAAACTGTTTTTT

V: TRBV6-5
D: .
size: .
J: TRBJ1-1
CDR3: CASSYSDEYLGTFF
DNA: TGTGCCAGCAGTTACTCGGATGAGTATCTTGGGACTTTCTTT

V: TRBV27
D: .
size: few
J: TRBJ2-7
CDR3: CASSLSGSYEQYF
DNA: TGTGCCAGCAGTTTGTCAGGCTCCTACGAGCAGTACTTC

V: TRBV5-6
D: TRBD1
size: .
J: TRBJ2-1
CDR3: CASSFRDRENEQFF
DNA: TGTGCCAGCAGCTTCCGGGACAGGGAAAATGAGCAGTTCTTC

V: TRBV6-5
D: .
size: few
J: TRBJ2-7
CDR3: CASSYSPLGEQYF
DNA: TGTGCCAGCAGTTACTCTCCCCTGGGCGAGCAGTACTTC

V: TRBV12-3/TRBV12-4
D: .
size: .
J: TRBJ2-1
CDR3: CASSLDGYNEQFF
DNA: TGTGCCAGCAGTTTAGACGGCTACAATGAGCAGTTCTTC

V: TRBV28
D: .
size: few
J: TRBJ2-2
CDR3: CASSFKTGLRVTGELFF
DNA: TGTGCCAGCAGTTTCAAAACAGGGCTTCGTGTGACCGGGGAGCTGTTTTTT

V: TRBV18
D: TRBD1
size: few
J: TRBJ1-5
CDR3: CASSPPTGGASNQPQHF
DNA: TGTGCCAGCTCACCGCCGACAGGGGGCGCTTCCAATCAGCCCCAGCATTTT

V: TRBV27
D: .
size: .
J: TRBJ1-1
CDR3: CASSSGGGDEAFF
DNA: TGTGCCAGCAGCTCCGGGGGGGGCGATGAAGCTTTCTTT

V: TRBV30
D: .
size: .
J: TRBJ1-5
CDR3: CAWSVRGGYQPQHF
DNA: TGTGCCTGGAGTGTAAGGGGGGGCTATCAGCCCCAGCATTTT

V: TRBV9
D: .
size: .
J: TRBJ2-7
CDR3: CASSPGAHEQYF
DNA: TGTGCCAGCAGCCCCGGAGCCCACGAGCAGTACTTC

V: TRBV10-1
D: .
size: .
J: TRBJ2-1
CDR3: CASIPQDLTLSYNEQFF
DNA: TGCGCCAGCATCCCGCAGGATCTAACACTCTCCTACAATGAGCAGTTCTTC

V: TRBV2
D: .
size: once
J: TRBJ1-6
CDR3: CASSVGAGNNSPLHF
DNA: TGTGCCAGCAGTGTTGGGGCGGGAAATAATTCACCCCTCCACTTT

V: TRBV6-5
D: .
size: .
J: TRBJ1-2
CDR3: CASTLTGEGYTF
DNA: TGTGCCAGTACGTTGACAGGAGAAGGCTACACCTTC

V: TRBV5-3
D: .
size: .
J: TRBJ1-1
CDR3: CARSLGYPNTEAFF
DNA: TGTGCCAGAAGCTTAGGATACCCGAACACTGAAGCTTTCTTT

V: TRBV29-1
D: .
size: .
J: TRBJ1-3
CDR3: CSVEQRLVGNTIYF
DNA: TGCAGCGTTGAACAACGTTTGGTTGGAAACACCATATATTTT